These 3 T cell receptor beta chains were all obtained from the same sample, sequenced in a study of cytomegalovirus exposure and HLA in healthy donors (dated by TCRdb to the late 2010s). Library creation used the immunoSEQ multiplex PCR assay. For the multiplex PCR, a mixture combining 60 forward primers for TCR Vbeta segments and 13 reverse primers for TCR Jbeta segments was used. TCRdb carries this immuneACCESS record with in-frame sequences only. Its versions omit some clonotypes, under half of them owing to an unresolved V gene in the studies checked, with the rest unexplained. This sample comprises 150,000 to 200,000 clones, 82% of them detected only once. The ten largest clones take up 7% to 9.5% of the sample. The specimen was PBMCs. Source of these receptors: a male donor in good health and CMV-seropositive.

This sequence joins TRBV10-1 and TRBJ1-5; 8 nucleotides match TRBD1. CDR1 WNHNN and CDR2 SYGVQD come from the germline V gene (reference sequence). The CDR3 extends over 13 amino acids. The trim removed 6 bases at V and 6 bases at J, leaving 4 bases unmatched. CDR3 DNA sequence: TGCGCCAGCAGAGACAGGGGCCTTCAGCCCCAGCATTTT. Protein: CASRDRGLQPQHF.

This chain joins TRBV6-5 and TRBJ1-1; D perhaps matches TRBD1 (5 bases). V was clipped by 7 bases and J by 5 bases, with 17 bases between them. Looked up from germline, CDR1 is MNHEY and CDR2 is SVGAGI. This CDR3 is 14 amino acids long. The DNA of the CDR3 is TGTGCCAGCAAGGGCCAGGGTCTTCGGACTGAAGCTTTCTTT. Translated: CASKGQGLRTEAFF.

This clone occurred many times. The J gene is TRBJ2-7, the V gene TRBV5-1, with TRBD1 identical over 7 bases. The V and J ends lost 0 bases and 6 bases, in that order; junction bases with no gene match: 9. The CDR3 runs 15 residues. Germline CDR1 is SGHRS and CDR2 is YFSETQ. The CDR3 DNA reads TGCGCCAGCAGCTTGGCCGGGACAGCTCAGGGCGAGCAGTACTTC. It yields the protein CASSLAGTAQGEQYF.